This TCR beta chain is from a study of identical twins (dated by TCRdb to the mid-2010s). In terms of the full investigation: TCR alpha and beta repertoires from monozygotic twins, unrelated adults of various ages and cord blood were deep-sequenced to test whether fetal clonotypes persist. To rule out contamination, replicate twin experiments were performed at different times with different library preparation protocols.

For CDR1 and CDR2, the germline V gene lists MNHEY and SVGAGI. The CDR3 contains 15 residues, cysteine and phenylalanine counted. The sequence is cut down to CDR3 DNA, 45 bases in frame from base 1. The germline ends are 8 bases apart after V is trimmed by 4 bases and J by 1 base. Every donor was a healthy Caucasian. Three pairs of female monozygotic twins, all aged about 18 to 30 years, made up the twin cohort. The RNA used for TCR libraries was isolated from peripheral blood mononuclear cells. What the research found in general, with its limitations: Fewer insertions were carried by abundant cord blood beta clonotypes; a weaker similar trend was observed in young adult naive repertoires, while no such trend was observed in memory repertoires. Conclusions relied on cross-sectional statistical analysis, since the same donors could not be followed over many years. In monozygotic twins, out-of-frame TCR alpha sharing was systematically underestimated by recombination models, although the models agreed with sharing between unrelated individuals. Compared with coincidental sharing between unrelated individuals, out-of-frame TCR alpha sequences shared between twins showed an excess of sequences with low generation probability. Excess twin sharing in beta out-of-frame sequences was weaker because fewer shared sequences lowered the signal-to-noise ratio. Invariant T cells such as MAIT and iNKT could partly confound zero-insertion analyses, although diverse VJ usage argued against such confounding for most clonotypes.

In this sample, this clonotype turned up a few times. What antigen it recognizes has not been identified. No quality values exist for individual bases; no much larger clone is one base distant. The library was generated by 5' RACE. Sequencing relied on an Illumina HiSeq 2000. A universal primer binding site was added through template switching, and the final cDNA carried a unique molecular identifier so that TCR cDNA molecules could be counted accurately. Specific primers in the conserved constant-segment region were used to synthesize first-strand cDNA for TCR alpha and beta chains. To control for contamination, every cDNA library was double barcoded, receiving both a SMART-Mk sample barcode and Illumina barcodes. TruSeq adapter sequences and Illumina sample barcodes were added in two successive PCR steps. The Illumina HiSeq platform was used with custom primers to sequence TCR alpha and beta cDNA libraries. The paper's processing steps were these. MiGEC was used to process raw reads and extract unique molecular identifiers, and MiXCR was used to find CDR3 positions. Recombination models were inferred per individual with the repgenHMM and IGoR tools using an EM algorithm. The tcR package in R was used for shared clonotype analysis, with sharing normalized by the product of cloneset sizes. To study raw recombination without the effects of thymic and clonal selection, out-of-frame nonproductive sequences were analyzed. TCRdb trimmed public reads at Q25 via fastp, called clones via MiXCR and kept in-frame beta chains. Each record represents a unique CDR3 protein, reported with the most common genes and DNA among its rows. The V and J calls were determined by TCRdb, not by the authors. The sample table holds 550,000 to 800,000 distinct CDR3 sequences, of which around 7.5% were seen once. The top ten constitute about 1.5% of the sample.

These data also formed part of another study, on yellow fever vaccine responses in identical twins. As that second study puts it: The authors reported that the T cell response to vaccination in identical twins appeared partly convergent and partly personalized. In the study, vaccine-responding T cell clones were precisely tracked in identical twins.

The sample comprised PBMCs. This chain is built from TRBV6-5 and TRBJ1-6; confidence is insufficient to name the D gene. The receptor's source is a woman under 30 in good health. The CDR3 corresponds to CASSFLLSYNSPLHF. The bases read TGTGCCAGCAGTTTCCTGTTGTCCTATAATTCACCCCTCCACTTT.